These 24 T cell receptor beta chains originate from one sample sequenced in a study of T cell repertoires in ileal Crohn's disease. TCRdb's table, derived via immunoSEQ multiplex PCR, lists solely in-frame clones and lacks some. The sample yields about 16,000 clones, around nine tenths seen once. Input material: ileal tissue. The receptor source for this set is an adult with Crohn's disease.

This clone occurred a few times. The CDR3 here is CASSIALTGHEKLFF. CDR3 sequence (DNA): TGTGCCAGTAGTATAGCTCTAACAGGGCATGAAAAACTGTTTTTT. The chain is built from TRBV19 and TRBJ1-4; maybe TRBD1 (6 bases). V dropped 1 base and J dropped 6 bases, with 12 bases sitting between them. The CDR3 runs 15 residues. In germline, CDR1 is LNHDA, CDR2 SQIVND (reference sequence).

The chain links TRBV30 to TRBJ2-2; TRBD2 might be the D (6 bases). V lost 0 bases and J 6 bases, leaving 8 bases between the germline ends. The length of the CDR3 is 13 residues. Germline CDR1 reads GTSNPN; CDR2 reads SVGIG (reference sequence). The CDR3 bases are TGTGCCTGGAGTGTGTGGGGGGCCGGGGAGCTGTTTTTT. Its protein is CAWSVWGAGELFF. The whole variable domain, filled in from reference TRBV30 and TRBJ2-2, reads SQTIHQWPATLVQPVGSPLSLECTVEGTSNPNLYWYRQAAGRGLQLLFYSVGIGQISSEVPQNLSASRPQDRQFILSSKKLLLSDSGFYLCAWSVWGAGELFFGEGSRLTVL.

The CDR3 sequence is CASSLSQGREGEQYF. DNA for the CDR3: TGTGCCAGCAGCCTATCTCAGGGGCGGGAGGGCGAGCAGTACTTC. The chain links TRBV9 to TRBJ2-7; TRBD2 aligns across 9 bases. Germline trimming cut 4 bases from V and 6 bases from J; bases unmatched to any gene: 11. CDR3 size: 15 residues. The germline CDR1 and CDR2 sequences are SGDLS and YYNGEE.

The chain recombines TRBV7-9 with TRBJ1-2, with 10 bases matching TRBD1. V was clipped by 6 bases and J by 8 bases; unmatched bases: 9. In germline, CDR1 is SEHNR, CDR2 FQNEAQ (reference sequence). The CDR3 has 14 residues. This CDR3 reads CASRGGQGVGGYTF. The CDR3 DNA follows: TGTGCCAGCAGAGGCGGACAGGGGGTAGGAGGCTACACCTTC.

For this clone: The identical CDR3 is also encoded by other nucleotide sequences in the sample. The chain recombines TRBV7-9 with TRBJ1-1, with unresolved D. CDR3 length: 14 amino acids. Germline V gives CDR1 SEHNR, CDR2 FQNEAQ (reference sequence). Trimming stripped 1 base from V and 1 base from J, with 7 bases between. The CDR3 nucleotides read TGTGCCAGCAGCTTAGATTCGAGGAACACTGAAGCTTTCTTT. It codes for CASSLDSRNTEAFF. The variable domain in full, completed from reference TRBV7-9 and TRBJ1-1, reads DTGVSQNPRHKITKRGQNVTFRCDPISEHNRLYWYRQTLGQGPEFLTYFQNEAQLEKSRLLSDRFSAERPKGSFSTLEIQRTEQGDSAMYLCASSLDSRNTEAFFGQGTRLTVV.

The chain is built from TRBV5-1 and TRBJ1-4, with D maybe TRBD1 (6 bases). This CDR3 is built from 15 residues. V was shortened by 3 bases and J by 5 bases, with 14 bases between the two germline ends. The germline V gene encodes CDR1 SGHRS and CDR2 YFSETQ. The CDR3 coding sequence is TGCGCCAGCAGCTCCACAGGGACATCCAATGAAAAACTGTTTTTT. Protein sequence: CASSSTGTSNEKLFF.

V usage is TRBV6-1 and J usage is TRBJ1-1; 10 bases match TRBD1. This CDR3 region has 14 residues. Germline V gene data show CDR1 as MNHNS and CDR2 as SASEGT. Trimming removed 5 bases from V and 3 bases from J; junction bases left unmatched: 3. CDR3 bases: TGTGCCAGCAGTCTGGACAGGGGGGACACTGAAGCTTTCTTT. Translating it yields CASSLDRGDTEAFF.

The chain joins TRBV19 to TRBJ2-1, with TRBD2 matching 11 bases. V lost 7 bases and J lost 8; bases outside the gene matches: 7. This CDR3 contains 14 residues. Germline values: CDR1 LNHDA, CDR2 SQIVND (reference sequence). The CDR3 nucleotides are TGTGCCAGTAAGACTAGCGGGATAGTTGATGAGCAGTTCTTC. Translation gives CASKTSGIVDEQFF.

V gene TRBV25-1 combines with J gene TRBJ1-4; 7 positions agree with TRBD1. The CDR3 has 15 residues. After removal of 4 bases from V and 0 bases from J, the junction contained 2 bases not matched to a gene. The V gene's germline CDR1 is MGHDK and CDR2 SYGVNS. In DNA form, the CDR3 reads TGTGCCAGCAGTGCAGGGGGACCAACTAATGAAAAACTGTTTTTT. Translation gives CASSAGGPTNEKLFF.

The chain has TRBV11-2 and TRBJ2-1, with D maybe TRBD1 (5 bases). V lost 1 base and J 8 bases, leaving 15 bases between the germline ends. This CDR3 comprises 15 residues. CDR1 and CDR2 from the germline V gene are SGHAT and FQNNGV. DNA for the CDR3: TGTGCCAGCAGCTTAGGGGGCGGCAGCCTGGATGAGCAGTTCTTC. Amino acid sequence: CASSLGGGSLDEQFF.

V and J are TRBV5-1 and TRBJ2-1; TRBD2 agrees at 11 bases. J gave up 4 bases and V 9 bases, and 9 bases lay outside the gene matches. The germline V gene has CDR1 SGHRS and CDR2 YFSETQ. The CDR3 has 15 amino acids. DNA of the CDR3: TGCGCCACTACGCTCGGGACTAGCGGTTACAATGAGCAGTTCTTC. Protein: CATTLGTSGYNEQFF.

This clone was seen more than once but under ten times. The V and J genes are TRBV5-6 and TRBJ1-1; a possible D gene is TRBD1 (5 bases). This CDR3 is built from 14 residues. V was cut by 4 bases and J by 1 base, with 11 bases left in between. Germline lookup yields CDR1 SGHDT and CDR2 YYEEEE. CDR3 sequence reads: CASSRIQGNTEAFF. In DNA, the CDR3 is TGTGCCAGCAGCCGAATCCAGGGGAACACTGAAGCTTTCTTT. The whole variable domain, filled in from reference TRBV5-6 and TRBJ1-1, reads DAGVTQSPTHLIKTRGQQVTLRCSPKSGHDTVSWYQQALGQGPQFIFQYYEEEERQRGNFPDRFSGHQFPNYSSELNVNALLLGDSALYLCASSRIQGNTEAFFGQGTRLTVV.

This chain links TRBV7-9 with TRBJ2-1; 10 bases align to TRBD1. Germline CDR1 is SEHNR and CDR2 is FQNEAQ (reference sequence). This CDR3 spans 15 amino acids. The ends lost 6 bases at V and 7 bases at J; junction bases unmatched: 9. The CDR3 sequence: CASSYRDRGINEQFF. The DNA of the CDR3 is TGTGCCAGCAGTTACCGGGACAGGGGTATTAATGAGCAGTTCTTC.

V and J are TRBV28 and TRBJ2-1; D perhaps matches TRBD2 (5 bases). V was trimmed by 4 bases and J by 5 bases, leaving 21 bases between them. Germline V lookup: CDR1 MDHEN, CDR2 SYDVKM. The CDR3 runs 17 residues. The CDR3 DNA reads TGTGCCAGCAGTTCCGTCCCTAGCCTCTCACCCCACAATGAGCAGTTCTTC. This translates into CASSSVPSLSPHNEQFF.

The chain recombines TRBV18 with TRBJ1-2; D not resolved. CDR1 and CDR2 (germline): KGHSH, LQKENI. With 2 bases removed from V and 8 bases from J, the gap between germline ends came to 6 bases. The CDR3 has 11 residues. The CDR3 region has the DNA TGTGCCAGCTCACCAGGAGAGGGCTACACCTTC. Protein sequence: CASSPGEGYTF. The full variable domain, rest sourced from reference TRBV18 and TRBJ1-2, is NAGVMQNPRHLVRRRGQEARLRCSPMKGHSHVYWYRQLPEEGLKFMVYLQKENIIDESGMPKERFSAEFPKEGPSILRIQQVVRGDSAAYFCASSPGEGYTFGSGTRLTVV.

V is TRBV7-3 and J is TRBJ1-1; D might be TRBD1 (5 bases). From germline, CDR1 is SGHTA and CDR2 FQGTGA. The CDR3 runs 20 residues. Trimming removed 6 bases from V and 3 bases from J, with 32 bases in between. For the CDR3, the DNA is TGTGCCAGCAGTCCCCATGGGGCAGGAGCCTCTGGTGGTGCCCACACTGAAGCTTTCTTT. Amino acid sequence: CASSPHGAGASGGAHTEAFF.

This clone occurred a few times. The rearrangement links TRBV28 to TRBJ1-5; the match to TRBD1 covers 7 bases. CDR1 and CDR2 (germline): MDHEN, SYDVKM. The CDR3 runs to 17 residues. V shed 9 bases and J 1 base; nucleotides not matched to a gene: 15. Here the CDR3 DNA reads TGTGCCAGTCTGCCTGGGGCAGGGGGTATGAGCAATCAGCCCCAGCATTTT. Translating it yields CASLPGAGGMSNQPQHF. Looking up the rest from reference TRBV28 and TRBJ1-5 gives the full variable domain: DVKVTQSSRYLVKRTGEKVFLECVQDMDHENMFWYRQDPGLGLRLIYFSYDVKMKEKGDIPEGYSVSREKKERFSLILESASTNQTSMYLCASLPGAGGMSNQPQHFGDGTRLSIL.

The rearrangement uses TRBV15 and TRBJ2-7; TRBD2 matches at 12 bases. The CDR3 length is 14 residues. J lost 4 bases, V lost 4 bases, and 2 bases had no gene match. Germline V lookup: CDR1 LNHNV, CDR2 YYDKDF (reference sequence). CDR3 bases: TGTGCCACCAGCAAGACTAGCGGGAGTTACGAGCAGTACTTC. It yields the protein CATSKTSGSYEQYF.

CDR3 coding DNA: TGCAGCGTTTCAGGGGGTGTTACGAACTCCTACGAGCAGTACTTC. Amino acid sequence: CSVSGGVTNSYEQYF. The chain employs TRBV29-1 and TRBJ2-7; 7 bases are shared with TRBD1. Germline CDR1 is SQVTM and CDR2 is ANQGSEA. The V gene end was trimmed by 5 bases and the J gene end by 0 bases; junction bases not matched to a gene: 10. This CDR3 is 15 amino acids long.

The chain has TRBV5-1 and TRBJ1-3; D is perhaps TRBD1 (5 bases). Germline lookup yields CDR1 SGHRS and CDR2 YFSETQ. Trimming stripped 3 bases from V and 1 base from J, with 17 bases between. CDR3 length equals 17 residues. This CDR3 reads CASSSPEGDFSGNTIYF. The CDR3 DNA reads as TGCGCCAGCAGCTCCCCGGAAGGGGATTTTTCTGGAAACACCATATATTTT. Filled out from reference TRBV5-1 and TRBJ1-3, the complete variable domain reads KAGVTQTPRYLIKTRGQQVTLSCSPISGHRSVSWYQQTPGQGLQFLFEYFSETQRNKGNFPGRFSGRQFSNSRSEMNVSTLELGDSALYLCASSSPEGDFSGNTIYFGEGSWLTVV.

This chain links TRBV5-1 with TRBJ2-2; the D gene is possibly TRBD1 (6 bases). Trimming removed 7 bases from V and 0 bases from J, with 10 bases in between. The CDR3 loop spans 14 amino acids. The V gene's germline CDR1 is SGHRS and CDR2 YFSETQ. CDR3 sequence (DNA): TGCGCCAGCTGGAGACAGGCGAACACCGGGGAGCTGTTTTTT. Translating gives CASWRQANTGELFF.

The chain couples TRBV4-2 to TRBJ2-3, with 14 bases aligning to TRBD2. The germline V gene encodes CDR1 LGHNA and CDR2 YNFKEQ. Trimming took 4 bases from V and 4 from J; bases not matched to a gene: 4. CDR3 length equals 16 residues. CDR3 protein: CASSRGLAGGADTQYF. The CDR3 DNA follows: TGTGCCAGCAGCCGAGGACTAGCGGGAGGAGCAGATACGCAGTATTTT.

J is TRBJ2-7 and V is TRBV6-5, with D maybe TRBD2 (5 bases). V was shortened by 6 bases and J by 7 bases, with 22 bases between the two germline ends. This CDR3 spans 15 amino acids. Germline CDR1 reads MNHEY; CDR2 reads SVGAGI. CDR3 in DNA: TGTGCCAGCAGCTCCGATCTAGCTGTAGCATTTGAGCAGTACTTC. This gives the protein CASSSDLAVAFEQYF.

J is TRBJ2-6 and V is TRBV13; tentatively, D is TRBD1 (5 bases). Trimming cost V 0 bases and J 2 bases, with 17 bases left between them. Germline V lookup: CDR1 PRHDT, CDR2 FYEKMQ (reference sequence). The CDR3 contains 19 residues. The CDR3 sequence: CASSLGQRPGNPGANVLTF. CDR3 DNA: TGTGCCAGCAGCTTAGGCCAACGACCAGGGAACCCTGGGGCCAACGTCCTGACTTTC.